These T cell receptor beta chains were read from a single sample in a study of identical twins. TCRdb recomputed calls from the 5' RACE reads with MiXCR, one row per CDR3 protein. The table has around 340,000 distinct CDR3 sequences, roughly 9% seen once. The sample consisted of naive T cells sorted from blood. Receptors were obtained from a woman between 50 and 59 years old in good health. The CDR3 runs from the conserved cysteine through the conserved F or W. D genes are given only for firm matches. Expanded clones get a size class; other rows say once, few or many, or leave the size out.

d_call	j_call	clone_size	v_call	cdr3_nt	cdr3_aa
TRBD2	TRBJ2-5	few	TRBV5-1	TGCGCCAGCACGGAAGCCGGGAGGGAGGAGACCCAGTACTTC	CASTEAGREETQYF
TRBD1	TRBJ2-2	many	TRBV10-3	TGTGCCATCACCCGGGACAGAACCGGGGAGCTGTTTTTT	CAITRDRTGELFF
.	TRBJ2-6	.	TRBV18	TGTGCCAGCTCAAAGGACAGTAACTCTGGGGCCAACGTCCTGACTTTC	CASSKDSNSGANVLTF
.	TRBJ1-1	.	TRBV7-2	TGTGCCAGCAGAACCTACAGTAACACTGAAGCTTTCTTT	CASRTYSNTEAFF
TRBD2	TRBJ2-7	few	TRBV5-4	TGTGCCAGCAGCTTCCCGGGGGGCTACGAGCAGTACTTC	CASSFPGGYEQYF
TRBD2	TRBJ2-1	few	TRBV10-3	TGTGCCATCAGTGAGAAACTGCGGGAGGGTGTAAGGAATGAGCAGTTCTTC	CAISEKLREGVRNEQFF
.	TRBJ2-3	.	TRBV9	TGTGCCAGCAGCGCATGGGACGGTGACACAGATACGCAGTATTTT	CASSAWDGDTDTQYF
TRBD1	TRBJ2-2	.	TRBV24-1	TGTGCCACCAGTGGACAGGGGGCGAGCACCGGGGAGCTGTTTTTT	CATSGQGASTGELFF
TRBD1	TRBJ2-1	.	TRBV27	TGTGCCAGCAGTTTAGGAATCCGACAGGGTGGGAGAATTGGGTCCTACAATGAGCAGTTCTTC	CASSLGIRQGGRIGSYNEQFF
TRBD2	TRBJ2-1	.	TRBV6-2/TRBV6-3	TGTGCCAGCAGACCACCGGGACTAGCGGGACTTATTGAGCAGTTCTTC	CASRPPGLAGLIEQFF